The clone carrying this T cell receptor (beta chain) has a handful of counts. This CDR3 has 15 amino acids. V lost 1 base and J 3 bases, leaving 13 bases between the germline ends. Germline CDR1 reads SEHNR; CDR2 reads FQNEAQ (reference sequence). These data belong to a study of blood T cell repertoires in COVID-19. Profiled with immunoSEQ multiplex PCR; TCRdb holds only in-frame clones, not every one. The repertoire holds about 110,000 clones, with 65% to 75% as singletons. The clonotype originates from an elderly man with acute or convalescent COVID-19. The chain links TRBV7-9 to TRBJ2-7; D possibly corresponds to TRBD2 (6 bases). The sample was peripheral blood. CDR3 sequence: CASSLGPGRGYEQYF. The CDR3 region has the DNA TGTGCCAGCAGCTTAGGTCCCGGGAGAGGCTACGAGCAGTACTTC.